Each of the 5 T cell receptor beta chains below was sequenced from the same sample in a study of blood T cell repertoires in COVID-19. Clones were sequenced by immunoSEQ multiplex PCR, and TCRdb holds only the in-frame ones, with some missing. The sample has about 94,000 clones; about 87% are singletons. Sample: peripheral blood. These receptors were taken from a human donor with acute or convalescent COVID-19. The donor label of this sample is uncertain.

The rearrangement joins TRBV5-5 to TRBJ2-2, with D possibly TRBD1 on 7 matching bases. Germline loops: CDR1 SGHKS, CDR2 YYEKEE (reference sequence). The CDR3 loop spans 18 amino acids. The V end lost 1 base, the J end lost 0 bases, and 16 bases lay between the germline ends. CDR3 sequence (DNA): TGTGCCAGCAGCTTGCTCCCAGGGGGGCTTTCGAACACCGGGGAGCTGTTTTTT. Protein sequence: CASSLLPGGLSNTGELFF.

This clone showed up just once. The rearrangement joins TRBV6-5 to TRBJ1-2; 7 bases map to TRBD1. V lost 2 bases, J lost 3 bases, and 3 bases stayed unmatched. Germline CDR1 reads MNHEY; CDR2 reads SVGAGI. The CDR3 has 14 amino acids. The CDR3 protein is CASSYAGQYYGYTF. CDR3 coding DNA: TGTGCCAGCAGTTACGCGGGACAGTACTATGGCTACACCTTC.

The chain links TRBV19 to TRBJ1-2; 8 bases match TRBD1. Trimming cost V 7 bases and J 0 bases; bases outside gene matches: 4. Germline V gene lookup returns CDR1 LNHDA and CDR2 SQIVND (reference sequence). This CDR3 region has 14 residues. CDR3 DNA: TGTGCCAGTACTGGACAGGGCGCTAACTATGGCTACACCTTC. It translates to CASTGQGANYGYTF.

Comments on this clone: The sample contains more than one DNA sequence encoding this CDR3. This chain links TRBV28 with TRBJ1-5, with D hard to call. The CDR3 spans 15 residues. V was pared by 3 bases and J by 3 bases, with 12 bases between. Looked up from germline, CDR1 is MDHEN and CDR2 is SYDVKM. The CDR3 reads CASSLTGRSNQPQHF. CDR3 DNA: TGTGCCAGCAGTTTGACGGGTCGCTCCAATCAGCCCCAGCATTTT.

The rearrangement joins TRBV7-2 to TRBJ2-7; TRBD1 agrees at 7 bases. Trimming took 5 bases from V and 3 from J; bases not matched to a gene: 10. CDR1 is SGHTA and CDR2 is FQGNSA in the germline V gene. The CDR3 consists of 15 residues. The DNA for the CDR3 is TGTGCCAGCAGCCGTGGACAGGCCGCTGGCTACGAGCAGTACTTC. Protein sequence: CASSRGQAAGYEQYF.